The sequence of this T cell receptor beta chain was determined in a study of Graves' ophthalmopathy and Graves' hyperthyroidism. The germline V gene encodes CDR1 SGHDN and CDR2 FVKESK. V lost 4 bases, J lost 5 bases, and 5 bases stayed unmatched. The CDR3 is made up of 14 amino acids. CDR3 regions of TCR beta were amplified from RNA transcripts. HTBI-primed RT-PCR formed the first round, and a multiplex PCR formed the second. TCRdb reprocessed the multiplex PCR reads with MiXCR, giving one entry per CDR3 protein. The data show a few hundred thousand distinct CDR3 sequences, 17% seen once. A few counts support this clonotype.

This chain connects TRBV14 to TRBJ2-7; TRBD2 agrees at 10 bases. The receptor was isolated from an adult woman with stable Graves' hyperthyroidism. The sample taken for sequencing was peripheral blood. Here the CDR3 DNA reads TGTGCCAGCAGCCCGGGACTAGCGAATGACGAGCAGTACTTC. Amino acids: CASSPGLANDEQYF.